Here is one T cell receptor beta chain with its context. Symptom resolution, clearance, or two negative PCRs marked the recovered donors of Cohort 3. This specimen belongs to a study of blood T cell repertoires in COVID-19. Study as a whole: The analysed material was cDNA or gDNA that came from T cells, B-cell-depleted T cells, or PBMCs.

In the source study's methods: Counts of nucleated cells, estimated from reference gene primer amplification, were obtained. The protocol was immunoSEQ multiplex PCR, while the TCRdb copy is restricted to in-frame clones and leaves out a portion. V, J and clone size were drawn from that table, and D and trimming were deduced from the DNA. Of around 370,000 clones listed, 85% to 90% were seen once; the top ten hold 0.9% to 1.5%. Sample: PBMCs or T cells enriched from blood (not recorded which). This sequence originates from a woman aged 18-29 years who had recovered from COVID-19.

The CDR3 DNA reads TGCAGCGTTGGTGGCAGGGACAGTGAAGCTTTCTTT. Translation: CSVGGRDSEAFF. The rearrangement joins TRBV29-1 to TRBJ1-1, with TRBD1 matching over 7 bases. The junction had 6 bases not matched to a gene; V was cut back by 4 bases and J by 7 bases. The CDR3 is made up of 12 amino acids. CDR1 is SQVTM, CDR2 ANQGSEA, per germline.